The source of this T cell receptor beta chain is a study of T cell repertoires in cytomegalovirus infection (dated by TCRdb to between 2018 and 2020). About the investigation overall: Peptide stimulations targeted recently identified HLA-C-restricted CMV epitopes, whose presentation resists viral immunomodulation, together with well-studied HLA-B-restricted epitopes. Donor HLA type was relevant to the analysis, because carriage of CMV infection together with the matching HLA type was indicated by public TCR beta signatures.

Beyond this particular receptor, the publication reports: In the ex vivo response, HLA-C-restricted CMV-specific TCR beta clonotypes were dominant, and in two of eight donors the single most frequent clonotype came from this HLA-C-restricted group. Carriers of CMV infection plus the relevant HLA type were discriminated by the cumulative frequency of public TCR beta family members in the study cohort and in an independent roughly 400-donor cohort.

The treatment or condition tag for this specimen amounts to: in vitro stimulation with specific CMV peptide epitopes to enrich CMV-specific T cells. This clonotype was detected only once. Its antigen remains unidentified. Base qualities are not recorded, but no much larger clone differs from it by a single base. Evidence from a single read is weak. TCRdb records Illumina HiSeq 1500 as the sequencer. The raw public reads went through TCRdb reprocessing: fastp at Q25, MiXCR clone calling, in-frame beta chains kept. Rows with one shared CDR3 protein collapse into an entry with the most common genes and DNA. This sample comprises about 900,000 distinct CDR3 sequences, approximately 33% of them detected only once. The top ten clones comprise 13% of the sample. V is shortened by 6 bases, J by 0 bases, and the region joining them spans 11 bases. The CDR3 holds 14 amino acids from the cysteine to the phenylalanine. Only the CDR3 DNA stays, 42 bases, in frame from base 1. CDR1 and CDR2 are drawn from the germline V gene: MRHNA, SNTAGT.

The TCR originated in a human donor in good health (CMV status not recorded). Some clones in this sample may be carry-over from other donors' samples. This specimen consisted of cultured CD8+ T cells from PBMCs, obtained from culture after CMV antigen stimulation. The V and J segments used are TRBV6-4 and TRBJ1-1; confidence is insufficient to name the D gene. This receptor carries the CDR3 CASRVQSMNTEAFF. Here is the DNA: TGTGCCAGCAGAGTACAGAGCATGAACACTGAAGCTTTCTTT.